The sequence of this T cell receptor beta chain was determined in a study of blood T cell repertoires in COVID-19. For the study at large: There were acute and convalescent COVID-19 samples, and they came from the United States, Italy and Spain. PBMCs, B-cell-depleted T cells, or T cells were the source of the cDNA or gDNA that made up the material.

CDR3 length equals 16 residues. Germline values: CDR1 SGHTA, CDR2 FQGNSA. V was trimmed by 1 base and J by 6 bases, leaving 18 bases between them. While infection was still active, Seattle patients were enrolled and then followed longitudinally. Source study methods: Estimates of nucleated cell counts were drawn from the amplification of reference gene primers. Produced via immunoSEQ multiplex PCR; TCRdb's table is partial and in-frame only. V, J and clone size reflect that table, while D and trimming were determined from the DNA. The sample lists about 150,000 clones, around 85% occurring once. The sequenced sample consisted of peripheral blood. The chain is built from TRBV7-2 and TRBJ1-2, with D uncertain. The origin of this receptor is a man between 60 and 70 years old with COVID-19, enrolled during active disease. CDR3 sequence: CASSLGGGERKNGYTF. The DNA of the CDR3 is TGTGCCAGCAGCTTAGGGGGTGGGGAGAGGAAGAATGGCTACACCTTC.